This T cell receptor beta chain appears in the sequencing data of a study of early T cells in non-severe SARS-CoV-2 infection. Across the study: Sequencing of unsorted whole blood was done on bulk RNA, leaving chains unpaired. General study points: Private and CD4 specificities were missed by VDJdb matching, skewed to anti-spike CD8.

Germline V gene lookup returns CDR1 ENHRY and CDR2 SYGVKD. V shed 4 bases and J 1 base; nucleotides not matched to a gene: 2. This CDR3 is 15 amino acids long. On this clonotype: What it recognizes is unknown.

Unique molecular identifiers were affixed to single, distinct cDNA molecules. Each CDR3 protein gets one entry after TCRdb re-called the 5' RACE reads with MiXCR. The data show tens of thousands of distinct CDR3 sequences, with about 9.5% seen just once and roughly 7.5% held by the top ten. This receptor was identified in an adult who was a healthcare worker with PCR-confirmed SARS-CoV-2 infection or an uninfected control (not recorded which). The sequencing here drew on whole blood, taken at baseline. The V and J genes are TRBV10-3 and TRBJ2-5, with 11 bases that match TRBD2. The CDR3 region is CAISGLAGIQETQYF. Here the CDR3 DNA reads TGTGCCATCAGTGGACTAGCGGGGATCCAAGAGACCCAGTACTTC.